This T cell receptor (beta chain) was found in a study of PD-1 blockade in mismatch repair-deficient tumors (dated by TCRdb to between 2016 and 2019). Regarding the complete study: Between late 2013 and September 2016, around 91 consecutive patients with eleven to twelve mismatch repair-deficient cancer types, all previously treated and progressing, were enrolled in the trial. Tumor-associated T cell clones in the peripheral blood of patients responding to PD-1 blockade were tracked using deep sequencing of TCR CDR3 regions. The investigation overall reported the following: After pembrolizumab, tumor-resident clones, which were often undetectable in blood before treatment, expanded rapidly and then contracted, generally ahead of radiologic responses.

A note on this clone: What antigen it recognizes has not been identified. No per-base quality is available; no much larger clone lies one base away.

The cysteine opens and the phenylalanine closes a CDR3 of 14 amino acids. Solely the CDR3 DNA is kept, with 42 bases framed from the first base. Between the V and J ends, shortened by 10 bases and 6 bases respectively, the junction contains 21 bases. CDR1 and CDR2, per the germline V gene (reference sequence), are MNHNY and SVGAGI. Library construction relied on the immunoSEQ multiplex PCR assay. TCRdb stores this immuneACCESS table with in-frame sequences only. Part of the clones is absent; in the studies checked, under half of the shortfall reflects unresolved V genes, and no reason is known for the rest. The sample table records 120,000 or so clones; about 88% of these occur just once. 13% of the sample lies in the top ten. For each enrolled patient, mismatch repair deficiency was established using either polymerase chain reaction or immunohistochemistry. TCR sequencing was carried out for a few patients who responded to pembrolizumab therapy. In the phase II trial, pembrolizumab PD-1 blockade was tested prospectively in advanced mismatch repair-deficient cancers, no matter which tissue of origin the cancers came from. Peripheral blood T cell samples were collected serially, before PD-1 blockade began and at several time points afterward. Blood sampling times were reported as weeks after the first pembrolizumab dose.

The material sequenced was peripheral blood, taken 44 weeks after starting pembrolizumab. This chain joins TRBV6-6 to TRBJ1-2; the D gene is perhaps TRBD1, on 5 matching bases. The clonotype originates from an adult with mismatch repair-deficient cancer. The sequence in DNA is TGTGCCACCACCCTGAAAGGCAGGGATGATGGCTACACCTTC. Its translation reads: CATTLKGRDDGYTF.